The 21 T cell receptor beta chains given below trace back to one sample, sequenced in a study of CD8 T cells in Susac syndrome. When the RNA was reverse transcribed, random hexamers were used with an input of roughly 0.45 to 1 ug. TCRdb recomputed calls from the immunoSEQ multiplex PCR reads with MiXCR, one row per CDR3 protein. The sample shows tens of thousands of distinct CDR3 sequences, approximately 94% of them seen only once. The sample consisted of CD8+ T cells from PBMCs. The receptors stem from a human donor with multiple sclerosis.

This clonotype came up once. This chain joins TRBV25-1 and TRBJ2-7; 9 nucleotides line up with TRBD1. The CDR3 covers 13 residues. Trimming took 7 bases from V and 5 from J; bases not matched to a gene: 6. Germline CDR1 is MGHDK and CDR2 is SYGVNS. In DNA form, the CDR3 reads TGTGCCAGCACCTCCGGGACAGGGAACGAGCAGTACTTC. Residues: CASTSGTGNEQYF.

This chain joins TRBV19 and TRBJ2-7, with 7 bases fitting TRBD2. Unmatched junction bases numbered 6, after V lost 6 bases and J lost 1 base. Germline loops: CDR1 LNHDA, CDR2 SQIVND (reference sequence). CDR3 length equals 14 residues. CDR3 residues: CASSGLGPSYEQYF. Written as DNA, the CDR3 is TGTGCCAGTAGCGGACTAGGGCCTTCCTACGAGCAGTACTTC. Full variable domain (outside the CDR3, taken from reference TRBV19 and TRBJ2-7): DGGITQSPKYLFRKEGQNVTLSCEQNLNHDAMYWYRQDPGQGLRLIYYSQIVNDFQKGDIAEGYSVSREKKESFPLTVTSAQKNPTAFYLCASSGLGPSYEQYFGPGTRLTVT.

The chain carries TRBV29-1 and TRBJ1-1, with TRBD1 as a possible D gene (6 bases). This CDR3 has 16 residues. Trimming took 6 bases from V and 0 from J, leaving 20 bases between them. Germline CDR1 reads SQVTM; CDR2 reads ANQGSEA. DNA of the CDR3: TGCAGCGTCTCCTTGGAGTGGGGGCAGATGAACACTGAAGCTTTCTTT. It is translated as CSVSLEWGQMNTEAFF.

This clonotype was counted a single time. The chain couples TRBV7-9 to TRBJ2-7, with 8 bases that match TRBD2. The CDR3 loop spans 15 amino acids. Germline lookup yields CDR1 SEHNR and CDR2 FQNEAQ (reference sequence). V shed 4 bases and J 1 base; nucleotides not matched to a gene: 6. This CDR3 reads CASSSQRGGSYEQYF. The CDR3 bases are TGTGCCAGCAGCTCCCAACGGGGGGGATCCTACGAGCAGTACTTC. Full variable domain (remainder filled in from reference TRBV7-9 and TRBJ2-7): DTGVSQNPRHKITKRGQNVTFRCDPISEHNRLYWYRQTLGQGPEFLTYFQNEAQLEKSRLLSDRFSAERPKGSFSTLEIQRTEQGDSAMYLCASSSQRGGSYEQYFGPGTRLTVT.

This clonotype occurred a few times. V is TRBV12-3 or TRBV12-4 and J is TRBJ1-1; no clear D gene. CDR3 length: 14 residues. Trimming stripped 1 base from V and 0 bases from J, with 6 bases between. The CDR3: CASSLGGVNTEAFF. The CDR3 nucleotides read TGTGCCAGCAGTTTAGGTGGGGTGAACACTGAAGCTTTCTTT.

The chain carries TRBV23-1 and TRBJ1-4; D gene ambiguous. TRBV23-1 counts as an open reading frame of uncertain function. The CDR3 sequence is 17 residues long. V was cut by 8 bases and J by 7 bases, with 26 bases left in between. The CDR3 DNA reads as TGCGCCAGCTCGCTCGGTACGCCAACCTCCTGTCGTGAAAAACTGTTTTTT. Its translation is CASSLGTPTSCREKLFF.

This chain connects TRBV29-1 to TRBJ2-7; the D gene is possibly TRBD1 (5 bases). The CDR3 is 12 amino acids. Trimming took off 3 bases at V and 1 base at J, with 7 bases between the two ends. Germline assignment: CDR1 SQVTM and CDR2 ANQGSEA. For the CDR3, the DNA is TGCAGCGTTGAGACAGTTTCCTACGAGCAGTACTTC. Its protein product is CSVETVSYEQYF.

The chain links TRBV10-3 to TRBJ1-1; D perhaps matches TRBD1 (6 bases). Germline V gives CDR1 ENHRY, CDR2 SYGVKD. The V end lost 0 bases, the J end lost 0 bases, and 17 bases lay between the germline ends. The CDR3 spans 18 residues. The CDR3 sequence is CAISESQGSWDMNTEAFF. CDR3 sequence (DNA): TGTGCCATCAGTGAGTCCCAGGGATCGTGGGACATGAACACTGAAGCTTTCTTT.

V gene TRBV29-1 combines with J gene TRBJ2-1, with TRBD2 identical over 7 bases. With V trimmed by 5 bases and J by 4 bases, 17 bases remained unmatched. The CDR3 has 17 amino acids. From germline, CDR1 is SQVTM and CDR2 ANQGSEA. Here the CDR3 DNA reads TGCAGCGTTACATACCGCCCTCCAGCGGGAAATTACAATGAGCAGTTCTTC. This sequence encodes CSVTYRPPAGNYNEQFF.

The V gene is TRBV9, the J gene TRBJ2-2; TRBD1 aligns across 10 bases. The germline V gene encodes CDR1 SGDLS and CDR2 YYNGEE. The CDR3 covers 19 residues. J was trimmed by 4 bases and V by 3 bases; bases with no gene match: 15. Here the CDR3 reads CASSDSTGRDRGFTGELFF. CDR3 sequence (DNA): TGTGCCAGCAGCGATTCGACGGGAAGGGACAGGGGATTCACCGGGGAGCTGTTTTTT.

The chain joins TRBV3-1 to TRBJ1-3; perhaps TRBD1 as D (6 bases). The CDR3 is 16 amino acids. V was clipped by 3 bases and J by 0 bases, with 12 bases between them. Germline V gene sequence: CDR1 LGHDT, CDR2 YNNKEL (reference sequence). Written as DNA, the CDR3 is TGTGCCAGCAGCCATAACAGGGCGACCTCTGGAAACACCATATATTTT. Translation: CASSHNRATSGNTIYF. The full variable domain, rest sourced from reference TRBV3-1 and TRBJ1-3, is DTAVSQTPKYLVTQMGNDKSIKCEQNLGHDTMYWYKQDSKKFLKIMFSYNNKELIINETVPNRFSPKSPDKAHLNLHINSLELGDSAVYFCASSHNRATSGNTIYFGEGSWLTVV.

The chain couples TRBV12-3 or TRBV12-4 to TRBJ2-7; 10 bases are a match to TRBD1. Trimming took 6 bases from V and 2 from J; bases not matched to a gene: 4. The CDR3 is 14 amino acids. This CDR3 reads CASRSGTGAYEQYF. DNA for the CDR3: TGTGCCAGCAGATCCGGGACAGGGGCCTACGAGCAGTACTTC.

This clonotype was recorded once. The V gene is TRBV7-3, the J gene TRBJ1-2; D is uncertain. Germline loops: CDR1 SGHTA, CDR2 FQGTGA. V lost 6 bases, J lost 8 bases, and 13 bases lay in between. CDR3 size: 12 residues. CDR3 DNA: TGTGCCAGCAGATCGCCGCGCGGGGGCTACACCTTC. This sequence encodes CASRSPRGGYTF.

The count of this clonotype is one. This chain uses TRBV15 with TRBJ1-5, with 8 bases lining up with TRBD1. J lost 5 bases, V lost 6 bases, and 6 bases had no gene match. The CDR3 loop spans 14 amino acids. Germline loops: CDR1 LNHNV, CDR2 YYDKDF (reference sequence). The CDR3 coding sequence is TGTGCCACCAGTCCCAGGGGGCTCGATCAGCCCCAGCATTTT. Translation: CATSPRGLDQPQHF.

The chain joins TRBV30 to TRBJ2-1, with TRBD2 matching over 8 bases. Germline trimming cut 0 bases from V and 5 bases from J; bases unmatched to any gene: 3. The CDR3 contains 14 residues. Germline V gene lookup returns CDR1 GTSNPN and CDR2 SVGIG (reference sequence). This CDR3 reads CAWSVGGRHNEQFF. The CDR3 DNA follows: TGTGCCTGGAGTGTCGGCGGGAGGCACAATGAGCAGTTCTTC. The complete variable domain, with remaining parts taken from reference TRBV30 and TRBJ2-1, reads SQTIHQWPATLVQPVGSPLSLECTVEGTSNPNLYWYRQAAGRGLQLLFYSVGIGQISSEVPQNLSASRPQDRQFILSSKKLLLSDSGFYLCAWSVGGRHNEQFFGPGTRLTVL.

The chain carries TRBV7-9 and TRBJ2-5, with TRBD2 matching 9 bases. The V gene's germline CDR1 is SEHNR and CDR2 FQNEAQ (reference sequence). J gave up 1 base and V 2 bases, and 2 bases lay outside the gene matches. The CDR3 loop spans 15 amino acids. CDR3 bases: TGTGCCAGCAGCTTAACTAGCGGGTCCCAAGAGACCCAGTACTTC. Translation gives CASSLTSGSQETQYF.

V is TRBV19 and J is TRBJ2-2; 9 bases line up with TRBD1. Trimming removed 10 bases from V and 4 bases from J; junction bases left unmatched: 10. The CDR3 runs to 15 residues. Germline loops: CDR1 LNHDA, CDR2 SQIVND (reference sequence). The chain's CDR3 is CATNPPDRGTGELFF. CDR3 in DNA: TGTGCCACCAACCCCCCGGACAGGGGCACCGGGGAGCTGTTTTTT. Looking up the rest from reference TRBV19 and TRBJ2-2 gives the full variable domain: DGGITQSPKYLFRKEGQNVTLSCEQNLNHDAMYWYRQDPGQGLRLIYYSQIVNDFQKGDIAEGYSVSREKKESFPLTVTSAQKNPTAFYLCATNPPDRGTGELFFGEGSRLTVL.

The chain joins TRBV5-1 to TRBJ1-1; D ambiguous. The CDR3 runs to 12 residues. Germline V CDR1 and CDR2: SGHRS, YFSETQ. Deletions cut 3 bases from V and 5 bases from J, with 8 bases between. CDR3 bases: TGCGCCAGCAGCTCCTCCGAGACTGAAGCTTTCTTT. Its protein is CASSSSETEAFF.

This chain connects TRBV12-3 or TRBV12-4 to TRBJ2-4, with a tentative D call TRBD2 (6 bases). CDR3 length equals 15 residues. Deletions cut 3 bases from V and 4 bases from J, with 13 bases between. The CDR3 region is CASSFRRGRKNIQYF. CDR3 nucleotides: TGTGCCAGCAGTTTTAGGAGGGGAAGGAAAAACATTCAGTACTTC.

The chain couples TRBV3-1 to TRBJ1-3; the D gene is possibly TRBD1 (5 bases). Looked up from germline, CDR1 is LGHDT and CDR2 is YNNKEL (reference sequence). Trimming stripped 1 base from V and 1 base from J, with 8 bases between. This CDR3 has 15 amino acids. As DNA, the CDR3 is TGTGCCAGCAGCCAAGCAGGGTGGTCTGGAAACACCATATATTTT. It translates to CASSQAGWSGNTIYF.

V usage is TRBV18 and J usage is TRBJ2-7; 7 nucleotides agree with TRBD2. With V trimmed by 3 bases and J by 0 bases, 5 bases remained unmatched. CDR3 size: 15 residues. The germline CDR1 and CDR2 sequences are KGHSH and LQKENI. The CDR3 here is CASSPQERGSYEQYF. CDR3 nucleotide sequence: TGTGCCAGCTCACCCCAAGAGCGGGGCTCCTACGAGCAGTACTTC.